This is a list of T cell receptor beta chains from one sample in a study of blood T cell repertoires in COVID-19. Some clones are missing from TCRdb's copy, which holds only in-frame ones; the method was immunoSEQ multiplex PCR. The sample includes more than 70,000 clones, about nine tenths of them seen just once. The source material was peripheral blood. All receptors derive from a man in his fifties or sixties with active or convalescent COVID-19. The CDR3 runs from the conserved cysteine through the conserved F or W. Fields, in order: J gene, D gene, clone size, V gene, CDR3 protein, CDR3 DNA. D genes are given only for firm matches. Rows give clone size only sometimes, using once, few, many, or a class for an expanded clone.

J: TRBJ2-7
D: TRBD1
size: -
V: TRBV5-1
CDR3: CASSGGTGGGYEQYF
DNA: TGCGCCAGCAGCGGGGGGACAGGGGGCGGGTACGAGCAGTACTTC

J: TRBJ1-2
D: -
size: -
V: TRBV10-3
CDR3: CAISEQQNYGYTF
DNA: TGTGCCATCAGTGAACAACAGAACTATGGCTACACCTTC

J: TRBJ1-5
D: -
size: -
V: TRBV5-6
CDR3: CASSLYDQGSVQPQHF
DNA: TGTGCCAGCAGCTTGTATGATCAGGGGAGTGTTCAGCCCCAGCATTTT

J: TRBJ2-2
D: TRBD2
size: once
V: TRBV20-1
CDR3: CSASLLAGVTGELFF
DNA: TGCAGTGCTAGTCTGCTAGCGGGGGTCACCGGGGAGCTGTTTTTT

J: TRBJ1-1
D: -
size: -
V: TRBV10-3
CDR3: CAISDGEAEAFF
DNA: TGTGCCATCAGTGACGGGGAGGCTGAAGCTTTCTTT

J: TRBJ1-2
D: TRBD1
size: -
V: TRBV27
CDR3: CASSLQGAQGYGYTF
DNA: TGTGCCAGCAGTTTACAGGGGGCGCAGGGCTATGGCTACACCTTC

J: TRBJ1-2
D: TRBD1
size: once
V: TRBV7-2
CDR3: CASSLAQGQGSGYTF
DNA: TGTGCCAGCAGCTTAGCGCAAGGACAGGGGAGTGGCTACACCTTC

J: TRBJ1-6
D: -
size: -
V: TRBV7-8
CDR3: CASSLSQGINSPLHF
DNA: TGTGCCAGCAGCTTATCACAGGGCATCAATTCACCCCTCCACTTT

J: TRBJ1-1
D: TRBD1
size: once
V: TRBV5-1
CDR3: CASSLAGQEGEAFF
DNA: TGCGCCAGCAGCTTGGCTGGACAGGAGGGGGAAGCTTTCTTT

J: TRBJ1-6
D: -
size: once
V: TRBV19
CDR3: CATKLQGGNSPLHF
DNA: TGTGCCACCAAATTACAGGGCGGGAATTCACCCCTCCACTTT

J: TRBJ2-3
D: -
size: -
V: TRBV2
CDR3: CASRAEPDTQYF
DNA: TGTGCCAGCAGGGCAGAACCAGATACGCAGTATTTT

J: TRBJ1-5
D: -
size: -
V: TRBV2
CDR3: CASSLRQLNQPQHF
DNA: TGTGCCAGCAGCCTCCGACAGCTCAATCAGCCCCAGCATTTT

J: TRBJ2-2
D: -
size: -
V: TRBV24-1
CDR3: CATSDLEPTNTGELFF
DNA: TGTGCCACCAGTGATTTGGAGCCCACGAACACCGGGGAGCTGTTTTTT

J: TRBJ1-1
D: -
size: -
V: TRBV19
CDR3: CASSLGQNTEAFF
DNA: TGTGCCAGTAGTCTAGGACAGAACACTGAAGCTTTCTTT

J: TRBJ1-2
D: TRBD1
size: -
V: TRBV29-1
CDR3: CSVEGQGGANYGYTF
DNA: TGCAGCGTTGAGGGACAGGGGGGAGCTAACTATGGCTACACCTTC

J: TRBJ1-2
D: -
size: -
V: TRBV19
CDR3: CASSPHEDYGYTF
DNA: TGTGCCAGTAGCCCTCACGAGGACTATGGCTACACCTTC

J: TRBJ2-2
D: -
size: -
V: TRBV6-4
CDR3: CASSLLGNTGELFF
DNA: TGTGCCAGCAGTTTACTAGGGAACACCGGGGAGCTGTTTTTT

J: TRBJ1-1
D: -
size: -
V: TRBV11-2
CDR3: CASSLDRVGVMNTEAFF
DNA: TGTGCCAGCAGCTTAGATCGGGTAGGAGTCATGAACACTGAAGCTTTCTTT

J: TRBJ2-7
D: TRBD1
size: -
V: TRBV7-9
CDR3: CASSGTGAPYEQYF
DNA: TGTGCCAGCAGCGGGACAGGGGCCCCCTACGAGCAGTACTTC

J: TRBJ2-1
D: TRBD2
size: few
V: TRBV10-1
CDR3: CASSEGLAYNEQFF
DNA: TGCGCCAGCAGTGAGGGACTAGCCTACAATGAGCAGTTCTTC

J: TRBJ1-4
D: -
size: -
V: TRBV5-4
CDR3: CASSPEGPNEKLFF
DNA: TGTGCCAGCAGCCCGGAGGGACCTAATGAAAAACTGTTTTTT

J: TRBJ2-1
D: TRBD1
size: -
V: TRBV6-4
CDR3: CASSDSDRGRWEQFF
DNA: TGTGCCAGCAGTGACTCGGACAGGGGGCGGTGGGAGCAGTTCTTC

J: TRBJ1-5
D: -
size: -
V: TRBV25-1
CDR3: CASSEAGGNQPQHF
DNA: TGTGCCAGCAGTGAGGCGGGGGGAAATCAGCCCCAGCATTTT

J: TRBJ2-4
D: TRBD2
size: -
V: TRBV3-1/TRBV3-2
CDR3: CASSQLAGGNIQYF
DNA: TGTGCCAGCAGCCAGCTAGCGGGGGGAAACATTCAGTACTTC

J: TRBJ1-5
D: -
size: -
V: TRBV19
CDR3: CASSIGQPSGQPQHF
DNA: TGTGCCAGTAGTATAGGACAGCCGTCTGGTCAGCCCCAGCATTTT

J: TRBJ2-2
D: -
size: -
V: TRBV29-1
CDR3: CSVVILGGPDTGELFF
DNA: TGCAGCGTTGTTATATTGGGGGGGCCGGACACCGGGGAGCTGTTTTTT

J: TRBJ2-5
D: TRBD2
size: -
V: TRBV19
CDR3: CASSIGAGEQQETQYF
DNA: TGTGCCAGTAGTATAGGAGCGGGGGAGCAGCAAGAGACCCAGTACTTC

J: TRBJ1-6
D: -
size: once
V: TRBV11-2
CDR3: CASSQVDSPLHF
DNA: TGTGCCAGCAGCCAGGTGGATTCACCCCTCCACTTT

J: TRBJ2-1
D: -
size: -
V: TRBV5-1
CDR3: CASSLQGSYNEQFF
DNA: TGCGCCAGCAGCTTACAGGGTTCCTACAATGAGCAGTTCTTC

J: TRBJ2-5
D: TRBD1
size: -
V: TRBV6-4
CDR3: CASSRDRGETQYF
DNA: TGTGCCAGCAGTCGGGACAGGGGAGAGACCCAGTACTTC

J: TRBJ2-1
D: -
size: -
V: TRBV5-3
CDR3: CARSLEGSVGDEQFF
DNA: TGTGCCAGAAGCTTGGAAGGGTCGGTGGGAGATGAGCAGTTCTTC

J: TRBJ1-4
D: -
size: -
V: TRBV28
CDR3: CASTLWGDEKLFF
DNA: TGTGCCAGCACCCTGTGGGGGGATGAAAAACTGTTTTTT

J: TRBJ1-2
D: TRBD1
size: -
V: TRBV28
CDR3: CASSSSSGTDHGYGYTF
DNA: TGTGCCAGCAGTAGCTCATCCGGGACAGATCATGGGTACGGCTACACCTTC

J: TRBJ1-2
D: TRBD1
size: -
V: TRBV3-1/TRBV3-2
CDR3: CASSRIQGANGYTF
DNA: TGTGCCAGCAGCCGTATACAGGGGGCGAATGGCTACACCTTC

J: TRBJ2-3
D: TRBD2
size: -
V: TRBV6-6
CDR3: CASRLGSPGGDTQYF
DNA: TGTGCCAGCAGATTGGGTTCTCCGGGGGGAGATACGCAGTATTTT

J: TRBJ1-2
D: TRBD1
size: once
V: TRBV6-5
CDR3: CASSLGGGYGYTF
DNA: TGTGCCAGCAGCCTAGGGGGCGGCTATGGCTACACCTTC

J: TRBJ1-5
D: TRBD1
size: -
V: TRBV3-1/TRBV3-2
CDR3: CASSFGQGKNQPQHF
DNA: TGTGCCAGCAGCTTCGGACAGGGGAAAAATCAGCCCCAGCATTTT

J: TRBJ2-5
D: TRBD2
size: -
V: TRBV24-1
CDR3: CATSAGGDDGETQYF
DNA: TGTGCCACCAGTGCCGGGGGGGACGACGGGGAGACCCAGTACTTC

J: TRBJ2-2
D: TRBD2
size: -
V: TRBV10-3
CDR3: CAISGTSGTNTGELFF
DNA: TGTGCCATCAGTGGGACTAGCGGCACGAACACCGGGGAGCTGTTTTTT

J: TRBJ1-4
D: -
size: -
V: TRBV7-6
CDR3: CASSPGNFGEKLFF
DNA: TGTGCCAGCAGCCCGGGAAACTTCGGTGAAAAACTGTTTTTT

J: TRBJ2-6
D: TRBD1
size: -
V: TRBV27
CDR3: CATEGTVSGANVLTF
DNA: TGTGCCACCGAGGGGACAGTCTCTGGGGCCAACGTCCTGACTTTC

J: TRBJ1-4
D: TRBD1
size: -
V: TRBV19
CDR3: CASSTQGTDRNEKLFF
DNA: TGTGCCAGTAGTACCCAAGGGACAGATCGTAATGAAAAACTGTTTTTT

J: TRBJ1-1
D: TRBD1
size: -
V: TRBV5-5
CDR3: CASSFRQGALVTEAFF
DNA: TGTGCCAGCAGCTTTAGACAGGGGGCGCTAGTCACTGAAGCTTTCTTT

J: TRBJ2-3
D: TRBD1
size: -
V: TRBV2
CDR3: CASSGGQGADTQYF
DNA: TGTGCCAGCAGTGGCGGACAGGGGGCAGATACGCAGTATTTT

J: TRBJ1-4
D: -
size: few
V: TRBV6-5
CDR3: CASSLQGAGGEKLFF
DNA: TGTGCCAGCAGTCTTCAGGGAGCCGGGGGTGAAAAACTGTTTTTT

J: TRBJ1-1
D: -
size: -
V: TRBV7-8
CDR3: CASSYLMSNTEAFF
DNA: TGTGCCAGCAGCTACCTAATGAGTAACACTGAAGCTTTCTTT

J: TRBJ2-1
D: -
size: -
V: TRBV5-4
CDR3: CASSLSREQFF
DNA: TGTGCCAGCAGCTTGTCCCGTGAGCAGTTCTTC

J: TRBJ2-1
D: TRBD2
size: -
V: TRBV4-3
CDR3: CASSQDSTSGRNEQFF
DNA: TGCGCCAGCAGCCAAGATTCGACTAGCGGTCGGAATGAGCAGTTCTTC

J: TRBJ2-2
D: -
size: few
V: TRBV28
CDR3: CANKASNTGELFF
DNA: TGTGCCAACAAAGCGTCGAACACCGGGGAGCTGTTTTTT

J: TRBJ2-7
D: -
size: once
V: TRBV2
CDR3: CASSAGTSYEQYF
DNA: TGTGCCAGCAGTGCAGGGACATCTTACGAGCAGTACTTC

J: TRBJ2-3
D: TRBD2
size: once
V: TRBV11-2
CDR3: CASSSTSGGLDTQYF
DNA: TGTGCCAGCAGCTCGACTAGCGGGGGGTTAGATACGCAGTATTTT

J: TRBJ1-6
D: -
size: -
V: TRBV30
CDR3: CAWSPLMINSPLHF
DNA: TGTGCCTGGAGTCCACTTATGATCAATTCACCCCTCCACTTT

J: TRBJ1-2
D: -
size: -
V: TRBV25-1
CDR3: CASSPTGRGDGYTF
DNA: TGTGCCAGCAGTCCCACGGGGAGGGGCGATGGCTACACCTTC

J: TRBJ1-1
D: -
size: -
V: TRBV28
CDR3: CASSLAGNTEAFF
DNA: TGTGCCAGCAGTTTAGCGGGAAACACTGAAGCTTTCTTT

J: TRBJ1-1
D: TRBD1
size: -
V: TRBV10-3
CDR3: CAISGTGAEAFF
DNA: TGTGCCATCAGTGGGACAGGGGCTGAAGCTTTCTTT

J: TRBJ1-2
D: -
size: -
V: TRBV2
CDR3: CASKALPGDYGYTF
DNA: TGTGCCAGCAAGGCTCTCCCCGGAGACTATGGCTACACCTTC

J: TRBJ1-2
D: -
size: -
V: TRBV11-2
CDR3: CASSLGISPGEGYTF
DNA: TGTGCCAGCAGCTTAGGAATAAGCCCGGGGGAGGGCTACACCTTC

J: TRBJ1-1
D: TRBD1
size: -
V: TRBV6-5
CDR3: CASTMTGGTEAFF
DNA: TGTGCCAGCACCATGACAGGGGGCACTGAAGCTTTCTTT

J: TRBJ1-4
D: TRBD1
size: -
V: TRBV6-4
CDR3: CASSDSIYSGQGAGGNEKLFF
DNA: TGTGCCAGCAGTGACTCGATTTATTCGGGACAGGGGGCCGGTGGTAATGAAAAACTGTTTTTT

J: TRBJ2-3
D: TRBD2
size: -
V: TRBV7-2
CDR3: CASSPRASGLTSTDTQYF
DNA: TGTGCCAGCAGCCCCCGGGCTAGCGGCCTGACTAGCACAGATACGCAGTATTTT